Below, one T cell receptor (beta chain) is given with its context. Its antigen is unidentified. This record belongs to a study of CD8 T cells in Susac syndrome. Study outcomes and limitations: Clonal expansion was not observed in the Susac syndrome CD4+ T cell repertoires.

Random-hexamer reverse transcription was applied to roughly 0.5 to 1 ug RNA. Amplification of TCR beta CDR3 used immunoSEQ multiplex PCR across 54 Vbeta and 13 Jbeta. MiXCR was run by TCRdb on the immunoSEQ multiplex PCR reads, yielding one entry per CDR3 protein. The sample contains hundreds of thousands of distinct CDR3 sequences, about 94% of which appear only once. The CDR3 runs to 14 residues. V lost 8 bases and J lost 0, with 11 bases in between. Germline CDR1 reads LNHDA; CDR2 reads SQIVND (reference sequence). The sequenced target, TCR beta, came from blood CD8+ and CD4+ T cells. The specimen sequenced was CD4+ T cells from PBMCs. The chain carries TRBV19 and TRBJ2-4; D is uncertain. The clonotype originates from a human donor with Susac syndrome. CDR3 residues: CASQPPGAKNIQYF. For the CDR3, the DNA is TGTGCCAGTCAACCCCCTGGAGCCAAAAACATTCAGTACTTC.